Listed below are T cell receptor beta chains from one sample, sequenced in a study of control samples from healthy donors and cancer patients. Method: immunoSEQ multiplex PCR; TCRdb's copy keeps in-frame clones and lacks some. The sample contains approximately 140,000 clones, roughly 93% of which appear only once. The sequencing sample was made of blood. Source of these receptors: a man aged 18 to 35 in good health. Both conserved end residues are trimmed from each CDR3. Expanded clones are given a class, and other clones once, few, many or no size at all.

TRBV4-3,-,TRBJ2-3,ASSRDGLAGGTDTQY
TRBV10-3,-,TRBJ1-1,AISESTRGLNTEAF
TRBV27,-,TRBJ2-1,ASSLDRNNEQF
TRBV28,-,TRBJ1-5,ASSSYVLGQPQH
TRBV12-3/TRBV12-4,-,TRBJ1-2,ASAGSFRYGYT
TRBV18,-,TRBJ1-5,ASSPDRGYVGNQPQH
TRBV9,-,TRBJ1-1,ASSVTIGGPEAF
TRBV4-3,-,TRBJ1-2,ASSQRGEPNYGYT
TRBV2,-,TRBJ1-1,ASSDGTGYTEAF
TRBV6-5,-,TRBJ1-3,ASSYSSGIRNTIY
TRBV7-9,-,TRBJ1-2,ASSELVAGINDGYT
TRBV3-1/TRBV3-2,-,TRBJ1-2,ASSQGTGGGNYGYT
TRBV29-1,-,TRBJ1-1,SVEDPSGARHEAF
TRBV4-1,-,TRBJ2-7,ASSLQGQAPYEQY
TRBV4-3,-,TRBJ2-5,ASSQEPSWDPAD
TRBV3-1/TRBV3-2,-,TRBJ2-3,ASSPPRGSGGALDTQY
TRBV5-4,-,TRBJ1-2,ASSSRQGGGGYT
TRBV19,-,TRBJ1-1,ASEKERNTEAF
TRBV12-3/TRBV12-4,-,TRBJ1-2,ASSTTGYGYT
TRBV29-1,-,TRBJ1-1,SGSREMNTEAF
TRBV27,-,TRBJ2-2,ASTPRGRLNTGELF
TRBV19,-,TRBJ2-7,ASSTGRGDYEQY
TRBV30,-,TRBJ1-2,AWSPGGGYT
TRBV7-2,-,TRBJ2-7,ASSLSTSGAYEQY
TRBV10-3,once,TRBJ2-5,AISEPGAAKTQY
TRBV7-2,-,TRBJ1-1,ATGLMNTEAF
TRBV25-1,-,TRBJ1-2,ASRPGVVDGYT
TRBV5-4,-,TRBJ2-2,ASSPPGAGDNTGELF
TRBV6-5,-,TRBJ1-3,ASSPGPYSGNTIY
TRBV27,few,TRBJ2-7,ASSLRGFRDEQY
TRBV29-1,-,TRBJ1-1,SVNYRADTEAF
TRBV14,few,TRBJ2-7,ASSRSGAAYEQY
TRBV4-1,-,TRBJ2-3,ASSDGGTSGFTDTQY
TRBV6-5,-,TRBJ2-1,ASRQVYNEQF
TRBV28,-,TRBJ1-1,ASSLLPGQGEAF
TRBV2,-,TRBJ1-3,ASDTGTGPLSGNTIY
TRBV19,-,TRBJ2-1,ASRGAGAREQF
TRBV27,-,TRBJ1-2,ATSRRTTPNYGYT
TRBV6-2/TRBV6-3,few,TRBJ1-5,ASSEDGVAQPQH
TRBV18,-,TRBJ2-7,ASSPDLDWGPEQY
TRBV12-2,once,TRBJ2-4,ASRSLPAGGPEAKNIQY
TRBV30,-,TRBJ2-5,AWSVKITETQY
TRBV7-9,-,TRBJ1-1,ASSSTSATEAF
TRBV10-3,-,TRBJ1-1,AISERRQGESEAF
TRBV10-2,-,TRBJ1-2,ASSESELSGYT
TRBV19,-,TRBJ2-3,ASSIDTSGSVTDTQY
TRBV13,-,TRBJ2-2,ASSPPDEQGPRRAGELF
TRBV3-1/TRBV3-2,-,TRBJ1-2,ASSPGTGVNYGYT
TRBV7-7,-,TRBJ2-3,ASSPQGGTDTQY
TRBV10-3,-,TRBJ1-3,AISESPRDRYSGNTIY
TRBV7-2,-,TRBJ2-2,ASSSRQGVTGELF
TRBV3-1/TRBV3-2,once,TRBJ1-5,ASSPGGKINQPQH